Listed here are 28 T cell receptor beta chains from one sample, sequenced in a study of beta chain features in type 1 diabetes. Regarding the study as a whole: TCRB CDR3s were moderately but significantly shorter in Type 1 diabetes patients in all four CD4+ subsets.

No antigen has been identified for these receptors. Sequencing targeted expressed TCRB transcripts, as all isolated RNA had been reverse transcribed. Assay: immunoSEQ multiplex PCR; the TCRdb copy retains only in-frame clones and omits some. The profile covers tens of thousands of clones, with 65% to 70% appearing a single time and 2% to 2.5% taken by the ten largest. The sequenced sample was Tregs from blood. Receptors originate from a woman under 30 with type 1 diabetes.

The chain has TRBV7-2 and TRBJ2-1; a weak D match, TRBD2 (5 bases). Trimming left V 1 base short and J 9 bases short, with 13 bases between. The CDR3 has 14 residues. Germline values: CDR1 SGHTA, CDR2 FQGNSA. CDR3 DNA sequence: TGTGCCAGCAGCTTAGTGAGGACTCCCGTTGAGCAGTTCTTC. Protein sequence: CASSLVRTPVEQFF.

The CDR3 reads CASSILVAGWNTGELFF. In DNA, the CDR3 is TGTGCCAGTAGTATCTTAGTAGCGGGGTGGAACACCGGGGAGCTGTTTTTT. The chain combines TRBV19 with TRBJ2-2, with 8 positions matching TRBD2. V was pared by 3 bases and J by 1 base, with 7 bases of the junction left unmatched. The CDR3 has 17 residues. Germline loops: CDR1 LNHDA, CDR2 SQIVND (reference sequence).

This clone was seen only a few times. The rearrangement uses TRBV4-3 and TRBJ1-2; D might be TRBD1 (6 bases). The germline V gene has CDR1 LGHNA and CDR2 YSLEER. With 2 bases removed from V and 8 bases from J, the gap between germline ends came to 18 bases. The CDR3 loop spans 15 amino acids. The CDR3 DNA follows: TGCGCCAGCAGCCAAACGGCAGGGGTGGGTATAGGCTACACCTTC. Protein sequence: CASSQTAGVGIGYTF.

V usage is TRBV18 and J usage is TRBJ1-4; no firm D call. There are 13 residues in the CDR3. V lost 4 bases to trimming and J lost 8 bases, with 11 bases between them. Looked up from germline, CDR1 is KGHSH and CDR2 is LQKENI. The CDR3 reads CASSLQVEEKLFF. Written as DNA, the CDR3 is TGTGCCAGCTCACTCCAGGTGGAAGAAAAACTGTTTTTT.

The genes are TRBV11-2 and TRBJ2-3, with 7 bases identical to TRBD1. Germline V gives CDR1 SGHAT, CDR2 FQNNGV. V lost 5 bases, J lost 4 bases, and 6 bases stayed unmatched. This CDR3 comprises 14 residues. CDR3 loop: CASSRDRVSDTQYF. The CDR3 DNA is TGTGCCAGCAGCAGAGACAGGGTTTCAGATACGCAGTATTTT.

V is TRBV6-5 and J is TRBJ2-3; 8 nucleotides match TRBD2. CDR1 is MNHEY and CDR2 is SVGAGI in the germline V gene. The CDR3 has 14 amino acids. Unmatched junction bases numbered 6, after V lost 6 bases and J lost 4 bases. The CDR3 DNA sequence: TGTGCCAGCAGGCGAGCGGGAGTTCCAGATACGCAGTATTTT. Protein product: CASRRAGVPDTQYF.

The V and J genes are TRBV5-1 and TRBJ1-2; D unclear. This CDR3 is built from 14 residues. Germline loops: CDR1 SGHRS, CDR2 YFSETQ. V was pared by 0 bases and J by 4 bases, with 10 bases between. CDR3 amino acids: CASSLDQVRYGYTF. CDR3 sequence (DNA): TGCGCCAGCAGCTTGGACCAGGTACGCTATGGCTACACCTTC.

The chain recombines TRBV25-1 with TRBJ2-1; D might be TRBD2 (6 bases). Germline assignment: CDR1 MGHDK and CDR2 SYGVNS. V gave up 8 bases and J gave up 10 bases, with 24 bases separating them. The CDR3 runs 15 residues. CDR3 sequence: CASGAGTLVSSEQFF. CDR3 bases: TGTGCCAGCGGGGCCGGGACTCTCGTTTCTTCGGAGCAGTTCTTC.

J is TRBJ2-7 and V is TRBV30; no definite D call. CDR1 and CDR2 from the germline V gene are GTSNPN and SVGIG (reference sequence). V was shortened by 5 bases and J by 0 bases, with 14 bases between the two germline ends. There are 14 residues in the CDR3. As DNA, the CDR3 is TGTGCCTGGCTACACTCGAGGAGCTCCTACGAGCAGTACTTC. It translates to CAWLHSRSSYEQYF. Together with reference TRBV30 and TRBJ2-7, the CDR3 gives the full variable domain: SQTIHQWPATLVQPVGSPLSLECTVEGTSNPNLYWYRQAAGRGLQLLFYSVGIGQISSEVPQNLSASRPQDRQFILSSKKLLLSDSGFYLCAWLHSRSSYEQYFGPGTRLTVT.

In this sample, this clone turned up once. The chain has TRBV6-6 and TRBJ2-3; no clear D gene. The CDR3 is 13 amino acids. Germline values: CDR1 MNHNY, CDR2 SVGAGI (reference sequence). Trimming cost V 6 bases and J 1 base, with 8 bases left between them. The CDR3 DNA sequence: TGTGCCAGCAGGAGATCCGGCACAGATACGCAGTATTTT. Translating it yields CASRRSGTDTQYF.

J is TRBJ1-2 and V is TRBV19; D remains ambiguous. This CDR3 is 14 amino acids long. V lost 3 bases to trimming and J lost 5 bases, with 13 bases between them. Germline V gene sequence: CDR1 LNHDA, CDR2 SQIVND (reference sequence). The CDR3 region has the DNA TGTGCCAGTAGTATTCGGCTCACTATTTATGGCTACACCTTC. Residues: CASSIRLTIYGYTF. The variable domain in full, with the rest retrieved from reference TRBV19 and TRBJ1-2, is DGGITQSPKYLFRKEGQNVTLSCEQNLNHDAMYWYRQDPGQGLRLIYYSQIVNDFQKGDIAEGYSVSREKKESFPLTVTSAQKNPTAFYLCASSIRLTIYGYTFGSGTRLTVV.

V gene TRBV5-1 combines with J gene TRBJ1-5; 7 bases fit TRBD1. The CDR3 contains 14 residues. V gave up 4 bases and J gave up 7 bases; unmatched junction bases: 8. Germline lookup yields CDR1 SGHRS and CDR2 YFSETQ. The CDR3: CASSTTGLGQPQHF. In nucleotides, the CDR3 is TGCGCCAGCAGCACGACAGGGCTGGGACAGCCCCAGCATTTT.

Only a few counts were recorded for this clone. The rearrangement uses TRBV7-2 and TRBJ2-4; 10 positions match TRBD2. The germline V gene encodes CDR1 SGHTA and CDR2 FQGNSA. This CDR3 comprises 19 residues. With V trimmed by 3 bases and J by 0 bases, 11 bases remained unmatched. The CDR3 is CASSLRRGLAGVAKNIQYF. CDR3 DNA: TGTGCCAGCAGCTTGAGAAGAGGCCTAGCGGGGGTAGCCAAAAACATTCAGTACTTC.

This CDR3 is CAILRDRAISGANVLTF. DNA for the CDR3: TGTGCCATCCTCCGGGACAGGGCGATCTCTGGGGCCAACGTCCTGACTTTC. This chain connects TRBV5-6 to TRBJ2-6; 9 positions agree with TRBD1. Looked up from germline, CDR1 is SGHDT and CDR2 is YYEEEE. This CDR3 spans 17 amino acids. Losses at the gene ends were 9 bases for V and 0 bases for J; bases not matched to a gene: 10.

This clone was observed a single time. The V gene is TRBV7-6, the J gene TRBJ2-5, with TRBD1 matching 7 bases. CDR3 length: 14 residues. Germline CDR1 SGHVS, CDR2 FNYEAQ. J lost 1 base, V lost 4 bases, and 3 bases had no gene match. CDR3 residues: CASSSQGSQETQYF. The CDR3 DNA follows: TGTGCCAGCAGCTCACAGGGGTCCCAAGAGACCCAGTACTTC.

This rearrangement joins TRBV27 to TRBJ2-3; 7 nucleotides agree with TRBD2. V was pared by 6 bases and J by 6 bases, with 6 bases of the junction left unmatched. This CDR3 has 13 amino acids. The germline CDR1 and CDR2 sequences are MNHEY and SMNVEV (reference sequence). CDR3 sequence: CASSPWGGDTQYF. Here the CDR3 DNA reads TGTGCCAGCAGCCCTTGGGGGGGGGATACGCAGTATTTT.

In the case of this clone: The sample contains more than one DNA sequence encoding this CDR3. This chain joins TRBV5-1 and TRBJ1-4; TRBD1 is a possible D gene (5 bases). CDR3 length: 14 amino acids. Trimming removed 4 bases from V and 5 bases from J, with 12 bases in between. Germline V CDR1 and CDR2: SGHRS, YFSETQ. CDR3 protein: CASSIGQGNEKLFF. Written as DNA, the CDR3 is TGCGCCAGCAGCATCGGGCAGGGCAATGAAAAACTGTTTTTT. Using reference TRBV5-1 and TRBJ1-4 for the parts outside the CDR3, the full variable domain is KAGVTQTPRYLIKTRGQQVTLSCSPISGHRSVSWYQQTPGQGLQFLFEYFSETQRNKGNFPGRFSGRQFSNSRSEMNVSTLELGDSALYLCASSIGQGNEKLFFGSGTQLSVL.

This clone appeared a few times. The genes are TRBV7-9 and TRBJ1-5; D call uncertain. The CDR3 runs 12 residues. V shed 5 bases and J shed 2 bases, with 4 bases lying between them. Germline CDR1 SEHNR, CDR2 FQNEAQ (reference sequence). CDR3 sequence: CASSPGNQPQHF. For the CDR3, the DNA is TGTGCCAGCAGCCCCGGCAATCAGCCCCAGCATTTT.

This clone was found once. V gene TRBV6-5 combines with J gene TRBJ1-1, with D perhaps matching TRBD1 (6 bases). Per germline, CDR1 MNHEY and CDR2 SVGAGI. The CDR3 is 14 residues long. Trimming removed 0 bases from V and 5 bases from J, with 10 bases in between. DNA for the CDR3: TGTGCCAGCAGTTACTCGAGGGGGTGGACTGAAGCTTTCTTT. It encodes CASSYSRGWTEAFF.

The gene calls are TRBV7-3 and TRBJ2-3, with D possibly being TRBD2 (6 bases). The CDR3 runs to 12 residues. The V end lost 1 base, the J end lost 9 bases, and 8 bases lay between the germline ends. Per the germline V gene, CDR1 is SGHTA and CDR2 is FQGTGA. The CDR3 loop is CASSLRSGTQYF. The CDR3 DNA reads as TGTGCCAGCAGCTTAAGGAGCGGGACGCAGTATTTT.

This sequence joins TRBV7-9 and TRBJ2-5; 7 bases map to TRBD2. Trimming cost V 5 bases and J 5 bases; bases outside gene matches: 8. The germline CDR1 and CDR2 sequences are SEHNR and FQNEAQ (reference sequence). The CDR3 contains 14 residues. CDR3 amino acids: CASSSPWGGETQYF. As DNA, the CDR3 is TGTGCCAGCAGCAGCCCCTGGGGGGGGGAGACCCAGTACTTC. The complete variable domain, with remaining parts taken from reference TRBV7-9 and TRBJ2-5, reads DTGVSQNPRHKITKRGQNVTFRCDPISEHNRLYWYRQTLGQGPEFLTYFQNEAQLEKSRLLSDRFSAERPKGSFSTLEIQRTEQGDSAMYLCASSSPWGGETQYFGPGTRLLVL.

This clone was recorded once. This chain joins TRBV19 and TRBJ1-2; D is undetermined. Deletions cut 3 bases from V and 7 bases from J, with 15 bases between. CDR1 and CDR2 (germline): LNHDA, SQIVND (reference sequence). This CDR3 comprises 14 residues. In nucleotides, the CDR3 is TGTGCCAGTAGTATTAAGCTCACCCCAGGTGGCTACACCTTC. This codes for CASSIKLTPGGYTF.

The chain is built from TRBV19 and TRBJ1-5; D possibly corresponds to TRBD1 (6 bases). This CDR3 is 20 amino acids long. Deletions cut 0 bases from V and 0 bases from J, with 21 bases between. Germline V gives CDR1 LNHDA, CDR2 SQIVND (reference sequence). This chain's CDR3 is CASSIDHRDTRGYSNQPQHF. For the CDR3, the DNA is TGTGCCAGTAGTATAGATCATAGGGACACTCGCGGCTATAGCAATCAGCCCCAGCATTTT.

V is TRBV5-1 and J is TRBJ2-3; 13 bases line up with TRBD2. The V gene's germline CDR1 is SGHRS and CDR2 YFSETQ. The CDR3 spans 16 residues. V dropped 4 bases and J dropped 4; count of bases not matched to a gene: 6. This chain's CDR3 is CASSLTSGRAADTQYF. As DNA, the CDR3 is TGCGCCAGCAGCCTTACTAGCGGGAGGGCGGCAGATACGCAGTATTTT. Drawing the rest from reference TRBV5-1 and TRBJ2-3, the complete variable domain is KAGVTQTPRYLIKTRGQQVTLSCSPISGHRSVSWYQQTPGQGLQFLFEYFSETQRNKGNFPGRFSGRQFSNSRSEMNVSTLELGDSALYLCASSLTSGRAADTQYFGPGTRLTVL.

V gene TRBV29-1 combines with J gene TRBJ1-1; perhaps TRBD1 as D (5 bases). The CDR3 is 13 residues long. With 6 bases removed from V and 2 bases from J, the gap between germline ends came to 13 bases. Germline V gene data show CDR1 as SQVTM and CDR2 as ANQGSEA. CDR3 protein: CSVRRQTNTEAFF. CDR3 sequence (DNA): TGCAGCGTGCGGAGACAGACCAACACTGAAGCTTTCTTT. The whole variable domain, filled in from reference TRBV29-1 and TRBJ1-1, reads SAVISQKPSRDICQRGTSLTIQCQVDSQVTMMFWYRQQPGQSLTLIATANQGSEATYESGFVIDKFPISRPNLTFSTLTVSNMSPEDSSIYLCSVRRQTNTEAFFGQGTRLTVV.

This sequence joins TRBV19 and TRBJ2-5; perhaps TRBD2 as D (6 bases). The J call may not be correct, given that the DNA end is closer to TRBJ2-7. This CDR3 has 16 residues. The germline gives CDR1 LNHDA, CDR2 SQIVND (reference sequence). CDR3 nucleotides: TGTGCCAGTACCCCCGCCCGAGGCAGGGAGGATTACGAGCAGTACTTC. This sequence encodes CASTPARGREDYEQYF.

The chain links TRBV7-6 to TRBJ2-7; possibly TRBD1 for D (6 bases). This CDR3 spans 18 amino acids. V lost 6 bases and J lost 5, with 29 bases in between. Germline V gives CDR1 SGHVS, CDR2 FNYEAQ. CDR3 sequence reads: CASSPDRSLTTRPHEQYF. The CDR3 region has the DNA TGTGCCAGCAGTCCCGACAGGTCCTTAACCACCCGACCCCACGAGCAGTACTTC.

This sequence joins TRBV18 and TRBJ2-3; TRBD2 matches at 7 bases. Germline V gives CDR1 KGHSH, CDR2 LQKENI. V dropped 4 bases and J dropped 0; count of bases not matched to a gene: 4. CDR3 length: 15 residues. The CDR3 sequence is CASSLAGVSTDTQYF. CDR3 nucleotides: TGTGCCAGCTCACTGGCGGGGGTTAGCACAGATACGCAGTATTTT. Together with reference TRBV18 and TRBJ2-3, the CDR3 gives the full variable domain: NAGVMQNPRHLVRRRGQEARLRCSPMKGHSHVYWYRQLPEEGLKFMVYLQKENIIDESGMPKERFSAEFPKEGPSILRIQQVVRGDSAAYFCASSLAGVSTDTQYFGPGTRLTVL.